This record concerns one T cell receptor (beta chain) sequence. This table comes from immunoSEQ multiplex PCR, and its TCRdb copy is limited to in-frame clones, with some not included. Of tens of thousands of clones listed, approximately 80% are singletons. CDR3 length: 15 amino acids. Germline lookup yields CDR1 SGHNT and CDR2 YYREEE (reference sequence). Trimming left V 2 bases short and J 4 bases short, with 13 bases between. This sample was taken from a study of radiotherapy plus CTLA-4 blockade in lung cancer. The specimen was peripheral blood, collected from a patient treated with radiotherapy plus ipilimumab. This receptor was identified in a human donor with non-small cell lung cancer that progressed on radiotherapy plus ipilimumab. V and J are TRBV5-4 and TRBJ2-1, with D perhaps TRBD1 (7 bases). In DNA form, the CDR3 reads TGTGCCAGCAGCTTTCAGGGGGGACAGTACAATGAGCAGTTCTTC. Translated, it gives CASSFQGGQYNEQFF.